This T cell receptor (beta chain) was observed in a study of T cells expressing NK-cell markers. One entry per CDR3 protein, without DNA, is what TCRdb gives after re-calling the 5' RACE reads. This sample contains approximately 440,000 distinct CDR3 sequences. The CDR3 runs 15 residues. Germline V lookup: CDR1 MNHEY, CDR2 SMNVEV (reference sequence). The chain couples TRBV27 to TRBJ2-1; the TRBD1 assignment by TCRdb is unverifiable without DNA. Sequenced sample: blood T cells: a sorted CD56 or NKG2C T cell subset, CD4+ or CD8+ T cells, or bulk PBMC T cells (not recorded which). The receptor comes from a woman between 50 and 59 years old in good health. The CDR3: CASTLISGGGNEQFF.